This T cell receptor (beta chain) was found in a study of shared clonotypes between healthy human individuals. Regarding the study as a whole: Across four donors, naive CD4 shared roughly 5.1%, naive CD8 around 3.5%, memory CD4 less than 2.5%, memory CD8 about 0.4%. Researchers sampled blood only, noting tissue repertoires likely differ.

TCRdb's copy holds only in-frame clones and misses some; the assay was immunoSEQ multiplex PCR. The sample includes 550,000 to 800,000 clones, over 65% of them seen just once. With regard to this clone: Its cognate antigen is unknown.

CDR3 length: 17 residues. Looked up from germline, CDR1 is MGHRA and CDR2 is YSYEKL. J lost 4 bases, V lost 4 bases, and 11 bases had no gene match. This receptor was obtained from a woman aged 25 to 39 in good health. V and J are TRBV4-1 and TRBJ2-5, with 11 bases lining up with TRBD1. Sequenced material: memory CD4+ T cells sorted from blood. The subset was: CD45RA-negative fraction. The CDR3 is CASSPNRDRGGTETQYF. DNA for the CDR3: TGCGCCAGCAGCCCAAACCGGGACAGGGGGGGAACAGAGACCCAGTACTTC.